These T cell receptor beta chains were read from a single sample in a study of blood T cell repertoires in COVID-19. Using immunoSEQ multiplex PCR, the repertoire was profiled, and TCRdb retains in-frame clones only, with some absent. The top ten hold approximately 2.3% of the sample, which has tens of thousands of clones, approximately 90% seen once. Sequenced: peripheral blood. The receptor source for this set is a human donor with active COVID-19. The donor label of this sample is uncertain. The CDR3 runs from the conserved cysteine through the conserved F or W. A D gene is named only where the DNA matches it firmly. Size is stated for part of the rows, as once, few or many counts, or as a class when the clone is expanded.

>once|TRBJ2-1|-|TRBV28
CASSPLGRGGYNEQFF
TGTGCCAGCAGTCCCCTGGGGAGGGGGGGCTACAATGAGCAGTTCTTC
>-|TRBJ2-2|-|TRBV5-1
CASSLVSGITGELFF
TGCGCCAGCAGCTTGGTTTCAGGGATCACCGGGGAGCTGTTTTTT
>once|TRBJ1-2|-|TRBV6-2/TRBV6-3
CASSYYSPGGPYGYTF
TGTGCCAGCAGTTACTACTCCCCCGGGGGGCCCTATGGCTACACCTTC
>-|TRBJ1-2|-|TRBV11-2
CASSTLRDIWGGYTF
TGTGCCAGCAGCACTCTCCGGGACATCTGGGGGGGCTACACCTTC
>-|TRBJ2-5|-|TRBV14
CASSWTTGETQYF
TGTGCCAGCAGCTGGACTACCGGGGAGACCCAGTACTTC
>-|TRBJ1-4|-|TRBV12-5
CASGYGGKLFF
TGTGCTAGTGGTTACGGTGGAAAACTGTTTTTT
>-|TRBJ1-2|TRBD1|TRBV5-1
CASSLDGTGSGAGYTF
TGCGCCAGCAGCTTGGACGGGACAGGGAGTGGGGCTGGCTACACCTTC
>-|TRBJ1-4|-|TRBV11-2
CASSLTPGEKLFF
TGTGCCAGCAGCCTTACACCAGGAGAAAAACTGTTTTTT
>-|TRBJ1-4|TRBD1|TRBV6-4
CASTPTGAREKLFF
TGTGCCAGCACCCCGACAGGGGCTCGGGAAAAACTGTTTTTT
>-|TRBJ1-5|-|TRBV15
CATSRRNQPQHF
TGTGCCACCAGCAGACGTAATCAGCCCCAGCATTTT
>-|TRBJ2-7|-|TRBV6-4
CASSDVQQTSYEQYF
TGTGCCAGCAGTGACGTCCAACAGACCTCCTACGAGCAGTACTTC
>few|TRBJ1-2|-|TRBV4-3
CASSQEGEDYGYTF
TGCGCCAGCAGCCAAGAAGGGGAAGACTATGGCTACACCTTC
>-|TRBJ2-5|-|TRBV10-3
CAISERLDRAQYF
TGTGCCATCAGTGAGAGACTAGATCGGGCCCAGTACTTC
>-|TRBJ1-3|-|TRBV28
CATGASGNTIYF
TGTGCCACAGGGGCCTCTGGAAACACCATATATTTT
>-|TRBJ2-2|TRBD2|TRBV11-2
CASRTLLAATGELFF
TGTGCCAGCAGAACATTACTAGCGGCCACCGGGGAGCTGTTTTTT
>-|TRBJ2-7|-|TRBV2
CASSGVGTYEQYF
TGTGCCAGCAGTGGGGTCGGGACCTACGAGCAGTACTTC
>-|TRBJ2-3|-|TRBV18
CASSPPEELAGADTQYF
TGTGCCAGCTCACCACCGGAGGAGCTAGCAGGGGCAGATACGCAGTATTTT
>-|TRBJ2-3|TRBD2|TRBV9
CASSVASGVTDTQYF
TGTGCCAGCAGCGTAGCTAGCGGGGTCACAGATACGCAGTATTTT
>-|TRBJ1-1|-|TRBV19
CASSIPTGNTEAFF
TGTGCCAGTAGTATCCCTACAGGAAACACTGAAGCTTTCTTT
>-|TRBJ1-4|-|TRBV2
CASSGAGSNEKLFF
TGTGCCAGCAGTGGGGCAGGATCCAATGAAAAACTGTTTTTT
>-|TRBJ1-6|-|TRBV19
CASSSRRGTYNSPLHF
TGTGCCAGTAGTTCCCGACGGGGGACGTATAATTCACCCCTCCACTTT
>-|TRBJ2-3|-|TRBV5-1
CASSPGDSTDTQYF
TGCGCCAGCAGCCCTGGGGACTCCACAGATACGCAGTATTTT
>-|TRBJ2-7|-|TRBV19
CASSDSTATYEQYF
TGTGCCAGTAGTGATTCGACAGCTACCTACGAGCAGTACTTC
>-|TRBJ2-1|-|TRBV7-2
CASSPRPLSSYNEQFF
TGTGCCAGCAGCCCACGTCCGCTGAGCTCCTACAATGAGCAGTTCTTC
>-|TRBJ1-6|-|TRBV18
CASSPQRNSPLHF
TGTGCCAGCTCACCACAGCGTAATTCACCCCTCCACTTT
>-|TRBJ1-1|TRBD1|TRBV5-5
CASTPPDGTALNTEAFF
TGTGCCAGCACCCCGCCGGATGGGACAGCCCTCAACACTGAAGCTTTCTTT
>-|TRBJ1-2|TRBD1|TRBV9
CASSVDGQGASGYTF
TGTGCCAGCAGCGTCGATGGACAGGGCGCCAGCGGCTACACCTTC
>once|TRBJ1-4|-|TRBV9
CASSASGTPEKLFF
TGTGCCAGCAGCGCCTCGGGAACCCCTGAAAAACTGTTTTTT
>-|TRBJ2-5|TRBD2|TRBV3-1/TRBV3-2
CASSQGGGGVGTQYF
TGTGCCAGCAGCCAAGGCGGCGGGGGAGTCGGGACCCAGTACTTC
>-|TRBJ2-5|TRBD2|TRBV19
CASRGGGEASQTQYF
TGTGCCAGCCGGGGGGGAGGGGAGGCGAGCCAGACCCAGTACTTC
>-|TRBJ1-2|-|TRBV7-7
CASSLPGRDGYTF
TGTGCCAGCAGCTTACCGGGAAGAGATGGCTACACCTTC
>-|TRBJ1-4|-|TRBV19
CASSISIPGEKLFF
TGTGCCAGTAGTATTAGCATCCCGGGGGAAAAACTGTTTTTT
>once|TRBJ1-2|-|TRBV7-8
CASSLQSMSNYGYTF
TGTGCCAGCAGCTTACAGTCCATGTCTAACTATGGCTACACCTTC
>-|TRBJ2-1|-|TRBV24-1
CATSDFRGINEQFF
TGTGCCACCAGTGATTTTAGGGGAATCAATGAGCAGTTCTTC
>-|TRBJ2-3|-|TRBV7-6
CASSRSPDTQYF
TGTGCCAGCAGTCGAAGCCCAGATACGCAGTATTTT
>-|TRBJ2-3|TRBD1|TRBV28
CASSFGTVGQDTQYF
TGTGCCAGCAGTTTCGGGACAGTCGGTCAAGATACGCAGTATTTT
>-|TRBJ1-2|-|TRBV6-6
CASSQAGVLYGYTF
TGTGCCAGCAGTCAAGCCGGGGTACTCTATGGCTACACCTTC